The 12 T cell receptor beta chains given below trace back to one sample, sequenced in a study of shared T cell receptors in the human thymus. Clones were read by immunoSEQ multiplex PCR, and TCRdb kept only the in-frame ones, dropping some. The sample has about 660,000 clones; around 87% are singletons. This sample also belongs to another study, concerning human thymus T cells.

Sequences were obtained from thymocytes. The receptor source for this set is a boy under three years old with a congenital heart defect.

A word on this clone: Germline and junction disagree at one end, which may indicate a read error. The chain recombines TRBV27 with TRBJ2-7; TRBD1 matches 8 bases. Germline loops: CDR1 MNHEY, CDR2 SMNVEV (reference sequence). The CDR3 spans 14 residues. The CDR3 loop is CASNPDRGSNEQYF. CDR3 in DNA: TGTGCCAGCAACCCCGACAGGGGCTCCAACGAGCAGTACTTC.

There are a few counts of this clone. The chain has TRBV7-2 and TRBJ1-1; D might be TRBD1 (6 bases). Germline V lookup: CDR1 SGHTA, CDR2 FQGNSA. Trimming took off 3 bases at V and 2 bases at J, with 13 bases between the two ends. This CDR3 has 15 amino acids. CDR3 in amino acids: CASSFAGGINTEAFF. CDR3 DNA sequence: TGTGCCAGCAGCTTTGCGGGGGGCATAAACACTGAAGCTTTCTTT.

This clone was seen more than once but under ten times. The CDR3 sequence is CASSSSGGAGNTIYF. The CDR3 DNA is TGTGCCAGCAGCTCCTCCGGGGGGGCGGGAAACACCATATATTTT. The chain is built from TRBV5-4 and TRBJ1-3, with D possibly being TRBD1 (6 bases). Germline-derived CDR1 and CDR2 are SGHNT and YYREEE (reference sequence). The V gene lost 3 bases and the J gene lost 4 bases, with 14 bases spanning the gap. This CDR3 spans 15 amino acids.

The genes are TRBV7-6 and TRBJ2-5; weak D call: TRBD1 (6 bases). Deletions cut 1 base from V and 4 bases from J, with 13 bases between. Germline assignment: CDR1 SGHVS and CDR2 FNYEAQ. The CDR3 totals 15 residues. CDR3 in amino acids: CASSLGGGSGETQYF. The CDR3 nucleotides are TGTGCCAGCAGCTTAGGAGGGGGTTCGGGAGAGACCCAGTACTTC.

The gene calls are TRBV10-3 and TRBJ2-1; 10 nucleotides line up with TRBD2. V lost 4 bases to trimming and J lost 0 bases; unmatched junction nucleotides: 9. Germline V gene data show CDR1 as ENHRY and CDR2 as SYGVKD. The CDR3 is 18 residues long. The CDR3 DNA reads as TGTGCCATCAGTGCGTGGACTAGCGGTCAGAGCTCCTACAATGAGCAGTTCTTC. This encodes CAISAWTSGQSSYNEQFF.

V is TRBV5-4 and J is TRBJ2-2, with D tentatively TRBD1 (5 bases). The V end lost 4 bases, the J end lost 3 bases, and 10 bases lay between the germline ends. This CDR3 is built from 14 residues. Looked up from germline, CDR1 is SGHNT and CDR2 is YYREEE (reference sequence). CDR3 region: CASSTDSYTGELFF. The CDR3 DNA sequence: TGTGCCAGCAGCACCGACAGCTACACCGGGGAGCTGTTTTTT.

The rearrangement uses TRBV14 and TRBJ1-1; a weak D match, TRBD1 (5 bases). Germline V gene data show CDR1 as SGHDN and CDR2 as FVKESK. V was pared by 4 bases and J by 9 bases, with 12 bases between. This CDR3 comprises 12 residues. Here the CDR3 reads CASSLQGGKAFF. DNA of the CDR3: TGTGCCAGCAGCCTTCAGGGTGGAAAAGCTTTCTTT.

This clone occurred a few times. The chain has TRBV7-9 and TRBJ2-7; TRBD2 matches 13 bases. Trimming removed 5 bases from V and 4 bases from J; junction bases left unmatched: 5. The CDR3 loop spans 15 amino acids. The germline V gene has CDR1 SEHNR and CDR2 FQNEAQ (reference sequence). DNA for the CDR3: TGTGCCAGCAGCACCGGACTAGCGGGAGTTTACGAGCAGTACTTC. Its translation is CASSTGLAGVYEQYF.

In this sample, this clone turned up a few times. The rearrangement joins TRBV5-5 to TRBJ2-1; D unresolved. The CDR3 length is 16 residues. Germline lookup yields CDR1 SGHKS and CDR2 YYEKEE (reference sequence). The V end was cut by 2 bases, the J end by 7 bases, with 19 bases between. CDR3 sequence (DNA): TGTGCCAGCAGCTTCCCCGCTAGGAACCTTGGTAATGAGCAGTTCTTC. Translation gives CASSFPARNLGNEQFF. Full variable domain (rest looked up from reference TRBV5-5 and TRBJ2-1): DAGVTQSPTHLIKTRGQQVTLRCSPISGHKSVSWYQQVLGQGPQFIFQYYEKEERGRGNFPDRFSARQFPNYSSELNVNALLLGDSALYLCASSFPARNLGNEQFFGPGTRLTVL.

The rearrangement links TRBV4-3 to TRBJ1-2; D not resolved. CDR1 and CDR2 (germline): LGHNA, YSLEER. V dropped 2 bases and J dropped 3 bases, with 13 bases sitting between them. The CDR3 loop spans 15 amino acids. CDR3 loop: CASSQSGGEDYGYTF. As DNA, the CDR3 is TGCGCCAGCAGCCAATCTGGAGGTGAGGACTATGGCTACACCTTC.

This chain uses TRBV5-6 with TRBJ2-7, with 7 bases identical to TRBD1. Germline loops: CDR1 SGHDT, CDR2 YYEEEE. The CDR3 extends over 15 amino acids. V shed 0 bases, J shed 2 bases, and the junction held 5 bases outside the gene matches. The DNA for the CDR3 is TGTGCCAGCAGCTTGGGACAGGGAATCGCCTACGAGCAGTACTTC. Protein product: CASSLGQGIAYEQYF.

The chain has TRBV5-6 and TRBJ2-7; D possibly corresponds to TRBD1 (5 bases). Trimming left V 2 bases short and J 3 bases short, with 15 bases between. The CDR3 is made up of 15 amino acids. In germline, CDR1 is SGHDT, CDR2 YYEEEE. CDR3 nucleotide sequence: TGTGCCAGCAGCTTATGTCAGGGAAACTTCTACGAGCAGTACTTC. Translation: CASSLCQGNFYEQYF.